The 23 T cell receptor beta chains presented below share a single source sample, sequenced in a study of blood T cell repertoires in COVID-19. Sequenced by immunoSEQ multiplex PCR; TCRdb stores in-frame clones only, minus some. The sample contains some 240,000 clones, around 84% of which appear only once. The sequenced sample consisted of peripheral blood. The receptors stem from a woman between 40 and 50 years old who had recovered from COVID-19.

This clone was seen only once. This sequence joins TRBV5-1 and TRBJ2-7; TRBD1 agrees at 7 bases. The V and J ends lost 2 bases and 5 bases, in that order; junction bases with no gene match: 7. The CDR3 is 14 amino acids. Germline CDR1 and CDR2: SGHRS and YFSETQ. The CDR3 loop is CASSFEGAEDEQYF. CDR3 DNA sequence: TGCGCCAGCAGCTTTGAGGGGGCTGAAGACGAGCAGTACTTC.

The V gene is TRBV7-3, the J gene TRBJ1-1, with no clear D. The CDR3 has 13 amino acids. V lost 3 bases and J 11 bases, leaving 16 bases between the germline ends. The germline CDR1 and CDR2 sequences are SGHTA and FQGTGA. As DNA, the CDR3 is TGTGCCAGCAGCTTCCGTCAGACCCGGCGGGCTTTCTTT. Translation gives CASSFRQTRRAFF.

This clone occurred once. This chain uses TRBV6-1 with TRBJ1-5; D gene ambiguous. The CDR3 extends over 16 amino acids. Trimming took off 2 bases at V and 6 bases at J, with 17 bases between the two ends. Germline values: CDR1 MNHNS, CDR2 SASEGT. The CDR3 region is CASSEIYRGAGQPQHF. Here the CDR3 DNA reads TGTGCCAGCAGTGAAATCTATAGAGGAGCCGGTCAGCCCCAGCATTTT.

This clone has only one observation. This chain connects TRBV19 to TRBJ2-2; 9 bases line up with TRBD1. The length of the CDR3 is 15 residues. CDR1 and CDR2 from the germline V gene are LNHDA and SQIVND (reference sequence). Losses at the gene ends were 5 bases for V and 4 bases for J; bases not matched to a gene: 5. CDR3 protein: CASSALTGGTGELFF. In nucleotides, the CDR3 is TGTGCCAGTAGTGCCTTGACAGGGGGCACCGGGGAGCTGTTTTTT.

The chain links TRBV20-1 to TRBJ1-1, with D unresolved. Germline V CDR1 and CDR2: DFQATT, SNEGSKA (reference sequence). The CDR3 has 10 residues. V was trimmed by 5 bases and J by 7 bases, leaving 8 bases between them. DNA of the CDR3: TGCAGTGCTGTCCTCTATGAAGCTTTCTTT. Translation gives CSAVLYEAFF.

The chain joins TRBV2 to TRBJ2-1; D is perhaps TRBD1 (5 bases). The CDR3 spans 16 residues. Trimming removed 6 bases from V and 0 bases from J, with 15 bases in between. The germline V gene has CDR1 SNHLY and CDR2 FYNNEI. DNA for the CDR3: TGTGCCAGCAGACAGACAGCGCCTAGCTCCTACAATGAGCAGTTCTTC. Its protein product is CASRQTAPSSYNEQFF.

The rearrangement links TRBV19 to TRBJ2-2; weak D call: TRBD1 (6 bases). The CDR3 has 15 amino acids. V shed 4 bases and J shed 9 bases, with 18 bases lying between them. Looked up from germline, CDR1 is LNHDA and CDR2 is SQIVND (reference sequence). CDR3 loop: CASSTQRGGGRELFF. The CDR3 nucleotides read TGTGCCAGTAGTACCCAGAGGGGTGGGGGCCGGGAGCTGTTTTTT.

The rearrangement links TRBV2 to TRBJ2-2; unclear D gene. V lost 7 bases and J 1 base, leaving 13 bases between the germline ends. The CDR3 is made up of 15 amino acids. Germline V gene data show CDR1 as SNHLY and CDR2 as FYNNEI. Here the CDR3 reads CASNRRLGNTGELFF. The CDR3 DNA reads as TGTGCCAGCAACAGAAGATTAGGGAACACCGGGGAGCTGTTTTTT.

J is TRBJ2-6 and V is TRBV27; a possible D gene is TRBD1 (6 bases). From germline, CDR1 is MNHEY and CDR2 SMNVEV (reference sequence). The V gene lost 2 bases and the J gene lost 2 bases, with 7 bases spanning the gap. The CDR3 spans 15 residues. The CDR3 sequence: CASSLGTTGANVLTF. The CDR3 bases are TGTGCCAGCAGTTTAGGGACAACTGGGGCCAACGTCCTGACTTTC.

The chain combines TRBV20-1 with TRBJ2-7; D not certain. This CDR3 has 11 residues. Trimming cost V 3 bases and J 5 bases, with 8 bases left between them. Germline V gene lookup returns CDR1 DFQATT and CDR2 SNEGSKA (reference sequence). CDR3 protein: CSASGTDEQYF. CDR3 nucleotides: TGCAGTGCTAGTGGTACGGACGAGCAGTACTTC.

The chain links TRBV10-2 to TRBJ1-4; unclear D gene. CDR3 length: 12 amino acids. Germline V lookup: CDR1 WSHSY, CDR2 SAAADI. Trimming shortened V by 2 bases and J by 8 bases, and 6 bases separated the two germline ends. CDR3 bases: TGCGCCAGCAGTGAGACGGGAGAAAAACTGTTTTTT. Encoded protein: CASSETGEKLFF.

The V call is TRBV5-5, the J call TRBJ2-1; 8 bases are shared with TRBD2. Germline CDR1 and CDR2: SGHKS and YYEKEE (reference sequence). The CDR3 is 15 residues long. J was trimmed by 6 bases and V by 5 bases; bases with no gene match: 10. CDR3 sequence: CASRPAGGMRNEQFF. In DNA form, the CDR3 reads TGTGCCAGCAGACCCGCGGGGGGTATGCGCAATGAGCAGTTCTTC.

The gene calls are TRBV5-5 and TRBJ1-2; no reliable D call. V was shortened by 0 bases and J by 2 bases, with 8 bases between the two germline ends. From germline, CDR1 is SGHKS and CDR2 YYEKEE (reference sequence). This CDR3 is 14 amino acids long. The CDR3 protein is CASSLAQQNYGYTF. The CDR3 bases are TGTGCCAGCAGCTTGGCCCAACAGAACTATGGCTACACCTTC.

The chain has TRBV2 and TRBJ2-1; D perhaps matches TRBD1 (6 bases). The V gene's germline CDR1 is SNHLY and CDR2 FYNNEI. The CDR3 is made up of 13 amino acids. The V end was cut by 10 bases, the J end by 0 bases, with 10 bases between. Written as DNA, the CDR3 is TGTGCCATGCAGGGGAACTCCTACAATGAGCAGTTCTTC. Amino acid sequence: CAMQGNSYNEQFF.

The CDR3 is CASSQVLSGELFF. For the CDR3, the DNA is TGTGCCAGCAGCCAAGTATTGAGCGGGGAGCTGTTTTTT. V gene TRBV14 combines with J gene TRBJ2-2; D call uncertain. CDR1 and CDR2 from the germline V gene are SGHDN and FVKESK. This CDR3 is 13 amino acids long. Between the trimmed V and J ends, which lost 1 base and 7 bases, there was a span of 7 bases.

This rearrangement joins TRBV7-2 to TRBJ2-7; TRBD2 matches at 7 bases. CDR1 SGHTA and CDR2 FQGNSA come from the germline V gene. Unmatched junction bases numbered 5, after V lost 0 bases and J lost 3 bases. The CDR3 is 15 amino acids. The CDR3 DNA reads TGTGCCAGCAGCTTAGCCTTCGGCGGGGGCTACGAGCAGTACTTC. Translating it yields CASSLAFGGGYEQYF.

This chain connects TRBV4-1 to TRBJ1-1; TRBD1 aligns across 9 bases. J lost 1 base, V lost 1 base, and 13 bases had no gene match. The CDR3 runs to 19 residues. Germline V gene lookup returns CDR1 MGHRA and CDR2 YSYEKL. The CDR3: CASSQARGARTGENTEAFF. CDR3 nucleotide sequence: TGCGCCAGCAGCCAAGCCCGTGGGGCCAGGACAGGGGAGAACACTGAAGCTTTCTTT.

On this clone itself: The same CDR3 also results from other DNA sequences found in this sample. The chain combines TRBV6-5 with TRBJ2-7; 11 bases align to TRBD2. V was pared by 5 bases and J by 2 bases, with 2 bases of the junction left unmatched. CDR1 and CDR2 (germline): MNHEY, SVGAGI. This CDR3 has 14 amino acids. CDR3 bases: TGTGCCAGCAGTAGGACTAGCGGGCCCTACGAGCAGTACTTC. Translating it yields CASSRTSGPYEQYF.

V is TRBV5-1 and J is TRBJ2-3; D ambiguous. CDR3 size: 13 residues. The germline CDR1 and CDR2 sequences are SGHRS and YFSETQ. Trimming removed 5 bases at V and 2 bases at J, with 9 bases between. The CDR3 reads CASSRSYTDTQYF. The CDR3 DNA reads TGCGCCAGCAGTAGGAGTTACACAGATACGCAGTATTTT.

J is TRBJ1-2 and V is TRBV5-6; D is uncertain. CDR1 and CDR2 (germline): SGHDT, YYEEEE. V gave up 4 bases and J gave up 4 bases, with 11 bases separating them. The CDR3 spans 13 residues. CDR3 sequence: CASSRGLGYGYTF. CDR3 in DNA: TGTGCCAGCAGCCGAGGGTTGGGCTATGGCTACACCTTC.

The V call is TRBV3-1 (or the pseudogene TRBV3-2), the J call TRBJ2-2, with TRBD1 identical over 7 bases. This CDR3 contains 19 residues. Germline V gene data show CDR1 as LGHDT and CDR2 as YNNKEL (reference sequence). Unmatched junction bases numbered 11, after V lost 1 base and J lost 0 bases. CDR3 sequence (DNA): TGTGCCAGCAGCCAAGCTGTGACAGGGCTACCAGCGAACACCGGGGAGCTGTTTTTT. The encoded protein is CASSQAVTGLPANTGELFF.

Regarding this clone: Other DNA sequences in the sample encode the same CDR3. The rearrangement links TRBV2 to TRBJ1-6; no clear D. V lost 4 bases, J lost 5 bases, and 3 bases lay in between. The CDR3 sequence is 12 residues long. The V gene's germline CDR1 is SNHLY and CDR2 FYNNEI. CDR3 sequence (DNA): TGTGCCAGCAGTGGTAATAATTCACCCCTCCACTTT. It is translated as CASSGNNSPLHF.

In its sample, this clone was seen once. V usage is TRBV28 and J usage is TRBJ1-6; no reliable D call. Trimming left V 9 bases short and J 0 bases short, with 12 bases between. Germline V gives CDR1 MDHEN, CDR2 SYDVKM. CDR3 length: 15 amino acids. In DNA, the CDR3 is TGTGCCAGTTACACGGAGGGCTCCTATAATTCACCCCTCCACTTT. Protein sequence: CASYTEGSYNSPLHF.